These 17 T cell receptor beta chains were sequenced from one sample in a study of cytomegalovirus exposure and HLA in healthy donors. The primer mix had 60 Vbeta and 13 Jbeta primers. Libraries were prepared by immunoSEQ multiplex PCR; TCRdb keeps only in-frame clonotypes and omits some of them. The data contain around 170,000 clones, 65% to 85% of them seen just once; the ten biggest clones take up around 1.4%. The sample consisted of PBMCs. Receptors originate from a girl aged 5-17 years in good health and CMV-seropositive.

The chain has TRBV2 and TRBJ2-2; the match to TRBD2 covers 7 bases. The CDR3 has 15 residues. Germline loops: CDR1 SNHLY, CDR2 FYNNEI. Trimming at V came to 4 bases and at J to 1 base, leaving 3 bases not matched to a gene. CDR3 region: CASSGAGRNTGELFF. CDR3 nucleotide sequence: TGTGCCAGCAGTGGAGCGGGGCGGAACACCGGGGAGCTGTTTTTT.

V and J are TRBV7-9 and TRBJ2-3; D is undetermined. Trimming took off 8 bases at V and 6 bases at J, with 12 bases between the two ends. Germline V gene sequence: CDR1 SEHNR, CDR2 FQNEAQ (reference sequence). The CDR3 has 12 residues. In DNA form, the CDR3 reads TGTGCCAGCCTTCCAGGCAGGGATACGCAGTATTTT. As protein: CASLPGRDTQYF.

The V gene is TRBV29-1, the J gene TRBJ2-1, with D tentatively TRBD2 (6 bases). The CDR3 is made up of 17 amino acids. V lost 3 bases and J 2 bases, leaving 20 bases between the germline ends. Germline CDR1 reads SQVTM; CDR2 reads ANQGSEA. CDR3 nucleotides: TGCAGCGTTGAGAGTACCTTCGGGAGTTTCACCTACAATGAGCAGTTCTTC. Protein sequence: CSVESTFGSFTYNEQFF.

The chain recombines TRBV5-1 with TRBJ2-7; 9 bases are a match to TRBD1. Germline CDR1 reads SGHRS; CDR2 reads YFSETQ. V was clipped by 6 bases and J by 9 bases; unmatched bases: 4. This CDR3 region has 11 residues. For the CDR3, the DNA is TGCGCCAGCAACGACAGGGGGGCGCAGTACTTC. Translated: CASNDRGAQYF. Filled out from reference TRBV5-1 and TRBJ2-7, the complete variable domain reads KAGVTQTPRYLIKTRGQQVTLSCSPISGHRSVSWYQQTPGQGLQFLFEYFSETQRNKGNFPGRFSGRQFSNSRSEMNVSTLELGDSALYLCASNDRGAQYFGPGTRLTVT.

This clone came up a few times. The V and J genes are TRBV4-1 and TRBJ2-1; TRBD1 matches at 9 bases. Trimming removed 3 bases from V and 4 bases from J; junction bases left unmatched: 7. The CDR3 is 16 amino acids. Germline CDR1 is MGHRA and CDR2 is YSYEKL. In DNA, the CDR3 is TGCGCCAGCAGCCAGCTGCCGGGACAGGGATACAATGAGCAGTTCTTC. Amino acids: CASSQLPGQGYNEQFF.

This rearrangement joins TRBV7-7 to TRBJ2-1, with TRBD2 identical over 10 bases. The trim removed 4 bases at V and 6 bases at J, leaving 6 bases unmatched. The CDR3 is made up of 15 amino acids. In germline, CDR1 is SSHAT, CDR2 FNYEAQ (reference sequence). CDR3 sequence: CASSSASGSTNEQFF. CDR3 nucleotides: TGTGCCAGCAGCTCAGCTAGCGGGAGCACCAATGAGCAGTTCTTC.

This clone came up once. The chain combines TRBV6-1 with TRBJ2-7; 7 bases fit TRBD1. V gave up 6 bases and J gave up 4 bases; unmatched junction bases: 12. Germline V gene sequence: CDR1 MNHNS, CDR2 SASEGT. The CDR3 runs to 15 residues. CDR3 sequence: CASRETGTAYYEQYF. The CDR3 region has the DNA TGTGCCAGCAGGGAAACCGGGACAGCCTATTACGAGCAGTACTTC.

This clone showed up just once. The chain combines TRBV28 with TRBJ1-2, with D maybe TRBD1 (5 bases). The CDR3 is made up of 11 amino acids. CDR1 MDHEN and CDR2 SYDVKM come from the germline V gene. Trimming stripped 7 bases from V and 8 bases from J, with 11 bases between. CDR3 in DNA: TGTGCCAGCATAGGAGGGGAAGGCTACACCTTC. Protein product: CASIGGEGYTF.

Only a few counts were recorded for this clone. V usage is TRBV29-1 and J usage is TRBJ2-7; D gene unclear. Trimming took off 4 bases at V and 5 bases at J, with 6 bases between the two ends. This CDR3 comprises 10 residues. Germline loops: CDR1 SQVTM, CDR2 ANQGSEA. CDR3 in DNA: TGCAGCGTTGTTGTCGACGAGCAGTACTTC. Protein product: CSVVVDEQYF.

The count of this clone is one. The V gene is TRBV7-9, the J gene TRBJ2-7; TRBD1 might be the D (6 bases). The assigned J gene may be wrong: the sequence end matches TRBJ2-5 better. CDR3 length equals 14 residues. Germline assignment: CDR1 SEHNR and CDR2 FQNEAQ (reference sequence). CDR3 loop: CASSAGTSSETQYF. The DNA of the CDR3 is TGTGCCAGCAGCGCCGGGACATCATCGGAGACCCAGTACTTC.

This chain connects TRBV13 to TRBJ2-5; TRBD1 matches 7 bases. Germline trimming cut 5 bases from V and 4 bases from J; bases unmatched to any gene: 10. Germline-derived CDR1 and CDR2 are PRHDT and FYEKMQ (reference sequence). This CDR3 is 15 amino acids long. The DNA for the CDR3 is TGTGCCAGCAGCGGGACAGACCCGACCCCAGAGACCCAGTACTTC. Its translation is CASSGTDPTPETQYF.

V and J are TRBV29-1 and TRBJ1-1, with D perhaps TRBD1 (5 bases). V gave up 3 bases and J gave up 13 bases, with 12 bases separating them. The CDR3 runs 10 residues. Germline CDR1 reads SQVTM; CDR2 reads ANQGSEA. CDR3 nucleotides: TGCAGCGTTGATAAGGGGTTTGATTTCTTT. Translated: CSVDKGFDFF.

Written as DNA, the CDR3 is TGTGCCAGCAGTGAAAGGACAGGCGGTAATCAGCCCCAGCATTTT. Its protein product is CASSERTGGNQPQHF. V and J are TRBV6-1 and TRBJ1-5; 7 bases agree with TRBD1. Trimming cost V 2 bases and J 4 bases; bases outside gene matches: 5. The CDR3 spans 15 residues. From germline, CDR1 is MNHNS and CDR2 SASEGT.

V usage is TRBV30 and J usage is TRBJ2-7, with a possible D match to TRBD1 (6 bases). Per the germline V gene, CDR1 is GTSNPN and CDR2 is SVGIG (reference sequence). The CDR3 contains 11 residues. V lost 8 bases and J lost 6, with 14 bases in between. The CDR3 DNA reads as TGTGCCCGACAGGACTTTAGCGAGCAGTACTTC. Residues: CARQDFSEQYF.

CDR3 protein: CASSPPGLRNTEAFF. In DNA, the CDR3 is TGTGCCAGCAGCCCTCCGGGACTCAGGAACACTGAAGCTTTCTTT. This rearrangement joins TRBV7-8 to TRBJ1-1; D may be TRBD1 (5 bases). This CDR3 region has 15 residues. Trimming removed 5 bases at V and 1 base at J, with 14 bases between. Germline V gene sequence: CDR1 SGHVS, CDR2 FQNEAQ.

This chain links TRBV7-2 with TRBJ2-7; D is undetermined. The germline V gene has CDR1 SGHTA and CDR2 FQGNSA. The CDR3 consists of 12 residues. With 4 bases removed from V and 0 bases from J, the gap between germline ends came to 4 bases. Written as DNA, the CDR3 is TGTGCCAGCAGCTCCCGCTCCTACGAGCAGTACTTC. Its translation: CASSSRSYEQYF.

The J gene is TRBJ2-5, the V gene TRBV11-2; possible D gene TRBD2, 5 bases. The DNA end favors TRBJ2-7, so the J call may be wrong. Germline CDR1 is SGHAT and CDR2 is FQNNGV. The CDR3 is 10 residues long. The CDR3 reads CASGLDEQYF. The DNA of the CDR3 is TGTGCCTCCGGACTCGACGAGCAGTACTTC.